Each of the 29 T cell receptor beta chains below was sequenced from the same sample in a study of human T cells and chemical hapten exposure. One entry per CDR3 protein, called by TCRdb with MiXCR from the 5' RACE reads. The sample has about 140,000 distinct CDR3 sequences; 4.1% are singletons. The starting material, unfractionated whole blood, was used for total RNA extraction. Source of these receptors: a female donor in good health.

This clonotype was detected only a few times. The chain links TRBV6-6 to TRBJ2-1, with 8 bases matching TRBD2. The ends lost 4 bases at V and 6 bases at J; junction bases unmatched: 11. Germline loops: CDR1 MNHNY, CDR2 SVGAGI (reference sequence). The CDR3 has 16 amino acids. DNA of the CDR3: TGTGCCAGCAGTTCCATCCAGGGACTAGTCTTCAATGAGCAGTTCTTC. Encoded protein: CASSSIQGLVFNEQFF.

This clonotype has a count of ten or more. The rearrangement joins TRBV4-2 to TRBJ1-2, with 7 positions matching TRBD1. The V gene end was trimmed by 0 bases and the J gene end by 0 bases; junction bases not matched to a gene: 7. The germline V gene has CDR1 LGHNA and CDR2 YNFKEQ. CDR3 length: 17 amino acids. CDR3 loop: CASSQEGITGANYGYTF. In nucleotides, the CDR3 is TGTGCCAGCAGCCAAGAAGGAATTACAGGGGCTAACTATGGCTACACCTTC.

A word on this clonotype: A much larger clone lies one base from this, so it may be a read error. CDR3 DNA sequence: TGTGCCATCAGAGGTCAGGGGACGAATGAAGAACTGTTTTTT. Its protein product is CAIRGQGTNEELFF. The V call is TRBV10-3, the J call TRBJ1-4, with D possibly TRBD1 on 6 matching bases. This CDR3 region has 14 residues. Germline CDR1 is ENHRY and CDR2 is SYGVKD.

The sample holds many counts of this clonotype. The rearrangement links TRBV7-9 to TRBJ2-1, with 7 nucleotides matching TRBD1. Germline V gene sequence: CDR1 SEHNR, CDR2 FQNEAQ (reference sequence). The CDR3 has 15 amino acids. The V and J ends lost 4 bases and 3 bases, in that order; junction bases with no gene match: 6. DNA of the CDR3: TGTGCCAGCAGCTCCGGGGACAGACTCTACAATGAGCAGTTCTTC. Translation gives CASSSGDRLYNEQFF.

This clonotype was seen many times. This sequence joins TRBV28 and TRBJ1-5, with 8 nucleotides matching TRBD1. CDR1 is MDHEN and CDR2 is SYDVKM in the germline V gene. Trimming took 4 bases from V and 0 from J; bases not matched to a gene: 11. The CDR3 is 18 residues long. CDR3 protein: CASSWTGQGILSNQPQHF. CDR3 DNA sequence: TGTGCCAGCAGTTGGACCGGACAGGGAATACTTAGCAATCAGCCCCAGCATTTT.

Many counts were recorded for this clonotype. V gene TRBV19 combines with J gene TRBJ2-7; D is tentatively TRBD1 or TRBD2 (5 bases each). This CDR3 spans 15 amino acids. V shed 3 bases and J shed 5 bases, with 17 bases lying between them. Looked up from germline, CDR1 is LNHDA and CDR2 is SQIVND (reference sequence). The CDR3 region has the DNA TGTGCCAGTAGTATTACAAACTCGGGGCCCCACGAGCAGTACTTC. Its protein product is CASSITNSGPHEQYF.

In the case of this clonotype: A clone one base away is much larger, so this may be a read error. The rearrangement links TRBV12-3 or TRBV12-4 to TRBJ2-2, with D hard to call. The CDR3 runs to 16 residues. Trimming removed 5 bases at V and 6 bases at J, with 19 bases between. CDR3 DNA sequence: TGTGCCAGCAGTCTCCTTCCCGGGCCCCAGGCCGGGGAGCTGTTTTTT. It encodes CASSLLPGPQAGELFF.

This clonotype occurred many times. This sequence joins TRBV6-2 or TRBV6-3 and TRBJ1-5; TRBD1 matches 11 bases. V was pared by 1 base and J by 6 bases, with 11 bases of the junction left unmatched. Germline CDR1 and CDR2: MNHEY and SVGEGT. The CDR3 loop spans 18 amino acids. CDR3 DNA sequence: TGTGCCAGCAGTTACTTCCCCCCGGACAGGGGGCAGGGTCAGCCCCAGCATTTT. Translating gives CASSYFPPDRGQGQPQHF.

This chain connects TRBV7-9 to TRBJ1-5, with 9 positions matching TRBD1. This CDR3 spans 14 amino acids. The germline CDR1 and CDR2 sequences are SEHNR and FQNEAQ (reference sequence). V lost 5 bases, J lost 7 bases, and 6 bases stayed unmatched. The CDR3 reads CASSGGTGRQPQHF. The CDR3 DNA reads TGTGCCAGCAGCGGCGGGACAGGGAGGCAGCCCCAGCATTTT.

V usage is TRBV15 and J usage is TRBJ2-7; 7 bases map to TRBD2. The length of the CDR3 is 15 residues. The V segment lost 5 bases and the J segment 6 bases; nucleotides outside the gene matches: 13. Germline CDR1 and CDR2: LNHNV and YYDKDF (reference sequence). DNA of the CDR3: TGTGCCACCAGCCCCCACTTGACGGGGAGGGCCGAGCAGTACTTC. This gives the protein CATSPHLTGRAEQYF.

This clonotype was counted many times. The chain recombines TRBV29-1 with TRBJ1-1, with 7 bases that match TRBD1. J gave up 2 bases and V 7 bases, and 7 bases lay outside the gene matches. Per germline, CDR1 SQVTM and CDR2 ANQGSEA. The length of the CDR3 is 13 residues. CDR3 loop: CSAKQGSNTEAFF. The CDR3 bases are TGCAGCGCTAAACAGGGGTCTAACACTGAAGCTTTCTTT.

There are many counts of this clonotype. J is TRBJ1-5 and V is TRBV6-6; maybe TRBD1 (5 bases). V gave up 6 bases and J gave up 3 bases, with 18 bases separating them. The CDR3 covers 16 residues. Germline V gene data show CDR1 as MNHNY and CDR2 as SVGAGI (reference sequence). For the CDR3, the DNA is TGTGCCAGCAGAAGACAGACCGATGCCTACAATCAGCCCCAGCATTTT. This translates into CASRRQTDAYNQPQHF.

This clonotype was counted ten times or more. This chain connects TRBV29-1 to TRBJ1-1; D may be TRBD1 (6 bases). Looked up from germline, CDR1 is SQVTM and CDR2 is ANQGSEA. This CDR3 is 13 amino acids long. V lost 6 bases and J 1 base, leaving 12 bases between the germline ends. The CDR3 coding sequence is TGCAGCGTGGTTCCGGGGGCGAACACTGAAGCTTTCTTT. Translation: CSVVPGANTEAFF.

This clonotype was seen at least ten times. This chain uses TRBV5-1 with TRBJ1-1; D unclear. V was trimmed by 0 bases and J by 0 bases, leaving 3 bases between them. Germline V CDR1 and CDR2: SGHRS, YFSETQ. There are 13 residues in the CDR3. CDR3 protein: CASSLEVNTEAFF. CDR3 DNA: TGCGCCAGCAGCTTGGAGGTGAACACTGAAGCTTTCTTT.

This clonotype was seen repeatedly, ten times or more. The chain joins TRBV28 to TRBJ2-3; TRBD2 might be the D (6 bases). Germline V gene data show CDR1 as MDHEN and CDR2 as SYDVKM. Trimming pared 3 bases from V and 0 bases from J, leaving 10 bases between. CDR3 length: 15 residues. The CDR3 coding sequence is TGTGCCAGCAGTTTTTGGGGGGAAAGCACAGATACGCAGTATTTT. Protein product: CASSFWGESTDTQYF.

This clonotype was seen at least ten times. The chain recombines TRBV12-3 or TRBV12-4 with TRBJ2-5, with a possible D match to TRBD1 (6 bases). This CDR3 is 16 amino acids long. V dropped 3 bases and J dropped 0 bases, with 14 bases sitting between them. In DNA, the CDR3 is TGTGCCAGCAGTTTTGGGTCAGGGGTGTACCAAGAGACCCAGTACTTC. Protein: CASSFGSGVYQETQYF.

The V gene is TRBV6-5, the J gene TRBJ2-3, with 7 bases identical to TRBD1. Germline lookup yields CDR1 MNHEY and CDR2 SVGAGI. The CDR3 sequence is 15 residues long. Trimming at V came to 3 bases and at J to 0 bases, leaving 3 bases not matched to a gene. This chain's CDR3 is CASSYGGQSTDTQYF. The DNA of the CDR3 is TGTGCCAGCAGTTATGGGGGACAGAGCACAGATACGCAGTATTTT.

This clonotype has ten or more counts. CDR3 nucleotide sequence: TGCAGTGCTAGAGGGTCGACGGTAAATCAGCCCCAGCATTTT. Translating it yields CSARGSTVNQPQHF. The rearrangement links TRBV20-1 to TRBJ1-5; D gene unclear. The CDR3 contains 14 residues. Trimming took off 1 base at V and 4 bases at J, with 11 bases between the two ends. In germline, CDR1 is DFQATT, CDR2 SNEGSKA (reference sequence).

The chain employs TRBV5-4 and TRBJ2-3; 7 bases line up with TRBD1. Germline assignment: CDR1 SGHNT and CDR2 YYREEE (reference sequence). Trimming at V came to 2 bases and at J to 0 bases, leaving 3 bases not matched to a gene. This CDR3 region has 15 residues. CDR3 in DNA: TGTGCCAGCAGCTTCCCGGGACAGAGCACAGATACGCAGTATTTT. Residues: CASSFPGQSTDTQYF.

The V gene is TRBV7-3, the J gene TRBJ2-1, with D maybe TRBD1 (5 bases). The germline V gene encodes CDR1 SGHTA and CDR2 FQGTGA. The V and J ends lost 5 bases and 10 bases respectively, with 15 bases between them. The CDR3 has 13 residues. The CDR3 DNA reads TGTGCCAGCAGCAGGGCTGGTGGGGCCGAGCAGTTCTTC. This sequence encodes CASSRAGGAEQFF.

This clonotype came up many times. The V call is TRBV28, the J call TRBJ2-7; D is undetermined. Germline loops: CDR1 MDHEN, CDR2 SYDVKM. V was trimmed by 2 bases and J by 4 bases, leaving 3 bases between them. The CDR3 runs to 11 residues. The CDR3 coding sequence is TGTGCCAGCAGTTTACGTTACGAGCAGTACTTC. Translating gives CASSLRYEQYF.

This clonotype was picked up many times. V gene TRBV27 combines with J gene TRBJ2-3; possibly TRBD2 for D (7 bases). This CDR3 spans 16 amino acids. Germline CDR1 reads MNHEY; CDR2 reads SMNVEV (reference sequence). Trimming removed 1 base at V and 2 bases at J, with 13 bases between. The CDR3 here is CASSLLGGGDTDTQYF. The CDR3 DNA follows: TGTGCCAGCAGTTTATTGGGAGGGGGTGACACAGATACGCAGTATTTT.

Many counts were recorded for this clonotype. The gene calls are TRBV7-2 and TRBJ2-7; 9 positions agree with TRBD2. The J segment lost 2 bases and the V segment lost 5 bases, leaving 7 bases of the junction unmatched. Germline values: CDR1 SGHTA, CDR2 FQGNSA. The CDR3 runs 15 residues. CDR3 DNA sequence: TGTGCCAGCAGCCGGCCGGGACTAGCTCCCTACGAGCAGTACTTC. This gives the protein CASSRPGLAPYEQYF.

This clonotype has a count of ten or more. J is TRBJ2-3 and V is TRBV7-8, with TRBD2 identical over 11 bases. The CDR3 consists of 15 residues. V gave up 5 bases and J gave up 4 bases; unmatched junction bases: 5. Germline lookup yields CDR1 SGHVS and CDR2 FQNEAQ. The CDR3 DNA follows: TGTGCCAGCAGCCCTAGCGGGGGGCGGGCAGATACGCAGTATTTT. It specifies CASSPSGGRADTQYF.

This clonotype has a count of ten or more. V is TRBV2 and J is TRBJ2-6; no reliable D call. The CDR3 covers 15 residues. Trimming cost V 7 bases and J 2 bases, with 12 bases left between them. CDR1 and CDR2 (germline): SNHLY, FYNNEI. The CDR3 DNA reads TGTGCCAGCATAGGTGCCCCGGCTGGGGCCAACGTCCTGACTTTC. This sequence encodes CASIGAPAGANVLTF.

This clonotype was detected many times. The chain is built from TRBV6-2 or TRBV6-3 and TRBJ1-1, with TRBD1 as a possible D gene (5 bases). Germline V gene sequence: CDR1 MNHEY, CDR2 SVGEGT. This CDR3 is 13 amino acids long. V lost 5 bases and J 3 bases, leaving 10 bases between the germline ends. The CDR3 region has the DNA TGTGCCAGCAGTGAGGGGCGATACACTGAAGCTTTCTTT. It is translated as CASSEGRYTEAFF.

In this sample, this clonotype turned up a few times. The gene calls are TRBV4-3 and TRBJ2-1; 10 bases are a match to TRBD2. The CDR3 is made up of 16 amino acids. Unmatched junction bases numbered 3, after V lost 0 bases and J lost 4 bases. CDR1 LGHNA and CDR2 YSLEER come from the germline V gene. CDR3 protein: CASSQDGLAEYNEQFF. As DNA, the CDR3 is TGCGCCAGCAGCCAAGACGGACTAGCGGAGTACAATGAGCAGTTCTTC.

This clonotype was seen ten or more times. The chain has TRBV12-3 or TRBV12-4 and TRBJ1-1, with D possibly TRBD1 on 5 matching bases. The CDR3 sequence is 15 residues long. Trimming removed 6 bases from V and 1 base from J, with 15 bases in between. CDR3 loop: CASSPSGLTNTEAFF. The CDR3 nucleotides read TGTGCCAGCAGCCCTTCGGGACTTACGAACACTGAAGCTTTCTTT.

This clonotype was seen repeatedly, ten times or more. The CDR3 loop is CASSLSGGPQEQFF. As DNA, the CDR3 is TGCGCCAGCAGCTTAAGCGGGGGGCCGCAGGAGCAGTTCTTC. The chain recombines TRBV5-1 with TRBJ2-1, with 9 bases fitting TRBD2. Germline V CDR1 and CDR2: SGHRS, YFSETQ. The V gene end was trimmed by 2 bases and the J gene end by 10 bases; junction bases not matched to a gene: 7. This CDR3 is 14 amino acids long.